This T cell receptor beta chain was recovered during a study of blood T cells in healthy people across ages. V was pared by 0 bases and J by 8 bases, with 13 bases between. Germline lookup yields CDR1 MNHEY and CDR2 SVGAGI. This CDR3 contains 14 residues. The use of a sample-barcoded 5' primer and a J-beta primer mix characterized a second PCR of roughly 6 to 11 cycles. TCRdb itself ran the 5' RACE reads through MiXCR, one entry per CDR3 protein. The repertoire includes approximately 1.5 million distinct CDR3 sequences, roughly 43% of them detected once, and about 4% sits in the top ten. Sequenced input: blood. V gene TRBV6-5 combines with J gene TRBJ1-2; D is ambiguous. This clonotype originated in a woman in her late teens or twenties in good health. CDR3 residues: CASSYSTRGWGYTF. The DNA for the CDR3 is TGTGCCAGCAGTTACTCGACGAGAGGGTGGGGCTACACCTTC.